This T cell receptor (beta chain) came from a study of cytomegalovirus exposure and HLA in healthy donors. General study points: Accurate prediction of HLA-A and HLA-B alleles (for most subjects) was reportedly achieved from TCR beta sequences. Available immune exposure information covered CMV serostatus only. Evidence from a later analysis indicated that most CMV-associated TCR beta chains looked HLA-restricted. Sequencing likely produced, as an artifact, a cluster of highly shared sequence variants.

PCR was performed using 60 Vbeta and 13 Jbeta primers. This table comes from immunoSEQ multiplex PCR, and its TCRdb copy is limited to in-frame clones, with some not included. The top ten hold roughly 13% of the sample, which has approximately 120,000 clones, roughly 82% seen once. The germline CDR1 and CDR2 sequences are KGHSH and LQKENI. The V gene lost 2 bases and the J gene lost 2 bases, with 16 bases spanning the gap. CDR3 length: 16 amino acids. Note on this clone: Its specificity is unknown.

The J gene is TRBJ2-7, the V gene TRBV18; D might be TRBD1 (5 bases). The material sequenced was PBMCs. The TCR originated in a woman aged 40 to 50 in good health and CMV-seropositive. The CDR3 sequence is CASSPKGRQKTYEQYF. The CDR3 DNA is TGTGCCAGCTCACCAAAGGGGCGGCAAAAAACCTACGAGCAGTACTTC.